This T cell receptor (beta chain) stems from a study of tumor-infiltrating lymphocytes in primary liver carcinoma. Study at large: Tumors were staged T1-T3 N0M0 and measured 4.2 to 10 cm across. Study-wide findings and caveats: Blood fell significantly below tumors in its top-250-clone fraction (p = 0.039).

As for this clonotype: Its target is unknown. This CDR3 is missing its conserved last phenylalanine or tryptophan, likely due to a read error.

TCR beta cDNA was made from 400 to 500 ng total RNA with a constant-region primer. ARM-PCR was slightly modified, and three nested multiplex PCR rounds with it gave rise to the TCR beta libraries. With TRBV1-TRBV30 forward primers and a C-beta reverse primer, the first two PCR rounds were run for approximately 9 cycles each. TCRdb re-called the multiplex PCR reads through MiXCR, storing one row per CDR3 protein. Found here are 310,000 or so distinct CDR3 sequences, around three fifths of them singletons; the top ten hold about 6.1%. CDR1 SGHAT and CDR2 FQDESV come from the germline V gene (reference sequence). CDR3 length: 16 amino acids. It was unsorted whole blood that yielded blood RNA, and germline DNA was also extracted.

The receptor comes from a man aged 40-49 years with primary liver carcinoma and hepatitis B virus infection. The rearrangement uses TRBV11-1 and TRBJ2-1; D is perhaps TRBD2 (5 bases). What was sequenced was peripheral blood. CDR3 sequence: CTSSPPPGLARNEQFL. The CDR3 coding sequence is TGTACCAGCAGCCCCCCACCCGGACTCGCGAGGAATGAGCAGTTCCTC.